This entry describes one T cell receptor (beta chain). This sample is drawn from a study of Graves' ophthalmopathy and Graves' hyperthyroidism. Germline loops: CDR1 SNHLY, CDR2 FYNNEI. The CDR3 length is 14 residues. Trimming removed 10 bases from V and 2 bases from J; junction bases left unmatched: 4. TCR beta CDR3 amplification used RNA transcripts. Second-round multiplex PCR followed a first-round RT-PCR using HTBI primers. TCRdb recomputed calls from the multiplex PCR reads with MiXCR, one row per CDR3 protein. The table records more than 1,000,000 distinct CDR3 sequences, 35% to 40% of them present only once.

The J gene is TRBJ1-6, the V gene TRBV2, with TRBD1 matching 8 bases. The sequencing sample was made of peripheral blood or thyroid tissue (not recorded which). The receptor comes from an adult man with Graves' hyperthyroidism. The CDR3 nucleotides are TGTGCCACACGGACAGGGACCTATAATTCACCCCTCCACTTT. Residues: CATRTGTYNSPLHF. Variable domain in full (rest from reference TRBV2 and TRBJ1-6): EPEVTQTPSHQVTQMGQEVILRCVPISNHLYFYWYRQILGQKVEFLVSFYNNEISEKSEIFDDQFSVERPDGSNFTLKIRSTKLEDSAMYFCATRTGTYNSPLHFGNGTRLTVT.